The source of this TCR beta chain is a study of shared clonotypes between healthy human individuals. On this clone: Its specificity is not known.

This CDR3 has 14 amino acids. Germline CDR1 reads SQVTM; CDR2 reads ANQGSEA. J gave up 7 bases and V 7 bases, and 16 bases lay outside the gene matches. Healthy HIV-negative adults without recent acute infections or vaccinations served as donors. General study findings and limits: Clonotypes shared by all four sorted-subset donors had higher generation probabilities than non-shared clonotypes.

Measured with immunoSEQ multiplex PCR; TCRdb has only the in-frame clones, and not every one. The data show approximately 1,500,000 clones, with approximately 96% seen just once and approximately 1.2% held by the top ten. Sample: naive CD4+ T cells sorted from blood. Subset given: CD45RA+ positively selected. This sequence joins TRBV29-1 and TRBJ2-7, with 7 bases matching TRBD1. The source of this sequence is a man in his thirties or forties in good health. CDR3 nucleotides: TGCAGCGGGAAGACAGGGTTGGGTACCGGGGAGCAGTACTTC. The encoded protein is CSGKTGLGTGEQYF.